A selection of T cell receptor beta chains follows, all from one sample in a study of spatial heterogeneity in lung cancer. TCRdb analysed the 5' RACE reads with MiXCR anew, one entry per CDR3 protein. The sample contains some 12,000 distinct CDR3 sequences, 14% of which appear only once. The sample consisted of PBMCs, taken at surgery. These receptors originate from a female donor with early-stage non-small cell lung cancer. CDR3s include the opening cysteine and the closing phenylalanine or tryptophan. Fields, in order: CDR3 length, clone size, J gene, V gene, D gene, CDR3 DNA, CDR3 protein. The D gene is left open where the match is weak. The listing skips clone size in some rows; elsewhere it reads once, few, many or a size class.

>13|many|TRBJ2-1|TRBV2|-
TGTGCCAGCCTACAGCGGACCTACAATGAGCAGTTCTTC
CASLQRTYNEQFF
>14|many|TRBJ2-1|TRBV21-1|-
TGTGCCAGCAGCTTCCAAGCGGGAGGGCCTCGGCAAATCTTC
CASSFQAGGPRQIF
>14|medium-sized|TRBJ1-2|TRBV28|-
TGTGCCAGCAACCCCCCTGAACAGGGCTATGGCTACACCTTC
CASNPPEQGYGYTF
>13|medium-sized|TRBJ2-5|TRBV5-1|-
TGCGCCAGCAGCGCCTGGCTGCAAGAGACCCAGTACTTC
CASSAWLQETQYF
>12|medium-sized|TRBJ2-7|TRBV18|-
TGTGCCAGCTCACCAAGTAGGGATGAGCAGTACTTC
CASSPSRDEQYF
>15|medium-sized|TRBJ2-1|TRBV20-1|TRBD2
TGCAGTGCTAGAGATTCGGGGGGACCTCAGCCTGAGCAGTTCTTC
CSARDSGGPQPEQFF
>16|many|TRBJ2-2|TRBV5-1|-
TGCGCCAGCAGCCCCAACCTCTTAGGAGACGGCGGGGAGCTGTTTTTT
CASSPNLLGDGGELFF
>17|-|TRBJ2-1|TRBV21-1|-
TGTGCCGGCAGCAAACGGGCCTCCCCGGCTGGGTACAATGAGCAGTTCTTC
CAGSKRASPAGYNEQFF
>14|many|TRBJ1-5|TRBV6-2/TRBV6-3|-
TGTGCCAGCAGTTACAGGGTTAGCAATCAGCCCCAGCATTTT
CASSYRVSNQPQHF
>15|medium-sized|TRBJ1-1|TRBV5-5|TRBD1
TGTGCCAGCAGCTCCCGTAGGGGGCAGGGCACTGAAGCTTTCTTT
CASSSRRGQGTEAFF
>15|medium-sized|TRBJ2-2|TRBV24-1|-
TGTGCCACCAGTGCGCAGGGAGGGGGCATCGGGGAGCTGTTTTTT
CATSAQGGGIGELFF
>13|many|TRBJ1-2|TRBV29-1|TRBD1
TGCAGCGTTAGGACAGGGCCCAACTATGGCTACACCTTC
CSVRTGPNYGYTF
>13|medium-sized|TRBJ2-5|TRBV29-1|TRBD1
TGCAGCGTTGAAACCCGGGACAGAGAGACCCAGTACTTC
CSVETRDRETQYF
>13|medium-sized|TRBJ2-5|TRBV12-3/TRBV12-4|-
TGTGCCAGCAGTTTCACGGACCCTGAGACCCAGTACTTC
CASSFTDPETQYF
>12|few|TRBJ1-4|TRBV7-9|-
TGTGCCAGCAGCAGCACAGGGCCAAAACTGTTTTTT
CASSSTGPKLFF
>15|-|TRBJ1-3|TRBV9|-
TGTGCCAGCAGCCCCTCCCTCGGAGCAGGAAACACCATATATTTT
CASSPSLGAGNTIYF
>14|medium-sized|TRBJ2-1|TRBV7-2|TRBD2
TGTGCCAGCATGCGGGGGGGCATCTACAATGAGCAGTTCTTC
CASMRGGIYNEQFF
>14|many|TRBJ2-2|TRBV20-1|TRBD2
TGCAGTGCTCAAAGGGACTCGGGGGGCGGGGAGCTGTTTTTT
CSAQRDSGGGELFF
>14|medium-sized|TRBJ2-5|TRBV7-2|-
TGTGCCAGCAGCTTAGCGGTTCTGACCTCCACCCAGTACTTC
CASSLAVLTSTQYF
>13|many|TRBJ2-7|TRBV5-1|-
TGCGCCAGCAAAACGGGACCACCCTCCGAGCAGTACTTC
CASKTGPPSEQYF
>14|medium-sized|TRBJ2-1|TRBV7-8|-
TGTGCCAGCAGCCAAGGACAGTTCTACAATGAGCAGTTCTTC
CASSQGQFYNEQFF
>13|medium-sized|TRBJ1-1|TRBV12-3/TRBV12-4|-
TGTGCCAGCAACCAGGGCATGAACACTGAAGCTTTCTTT
CASNQGMNTEAFF